These T cell receptor beta chains were read from a single sample in a study of identical twins. TCRdb itself ran the 5' RACE reads through MiXCR, one entry per CDR3 protein. The table includes some 600,000 distinct CDR3 sequences, just over 7% detected once. Separately, the same data were catalogued under a study of yellow fever vaccine responses in identical twins.

Sequencing input: PBMCs. The receptor set was obtained from a woman in her late teens or twenties in good health. CDR3s include the opening cysteine and the closing phenylalanine or tryptophan. Fields, in order: V gene, D gene, clone size, J gene, CDR3 protein, CDR3 DNA. D genes are given only for firm matches. Some rows have no size entry. The others give once, few or many, or a class for an expanded clone.

v_gene: TRBV5-1; d_gene: NA; abundance: NA; j_gene: TRBJ1-1; CDR3aa: CASRPDRALNTEAFF; CDR3nt: TGCGCCAGCAGACCCGACCGGGCGCTGAACACTGAAGCTTTCTTT
v_gene: TRBV9; d_gene: NA; abundance: NA; j_gene: TRBJ1-2; CDR3aa: CASSAPGVESLYGYTF; CDR3nt: TGTGCCAGCAGCGCTCCAGGGGTAGAGTCGCTCTATGGCTACACCTTC
v_gene: TRBV5-1; d_gene: NA; abundance: few; j_gene: TRBJ2-2; CDR3aa: CASSTYTDTGELFF; CDR3nt: TGCGCCAGCAGCACCTACACGGACACCGGGGAGCTGTTTTTT
v_gene: TRBV15; d_gene: TRBD1; abundance: many; j_gene: TRBJ1-4; CDR3aa: CATSIQGHHNEKLFF; CDR3nt: TGTGCCACCAGCATACAGGGGCATCATAATGAAAAACTGTTTTTT
v_gene: TRBV20-1; d_gene: TRBD2; abundance: NA; j_gene: TRBJ2-1; CDR3aa: CSAPGLAGSSYNEQFF; CDR3nt: TGCAGTGCCCCTGGACTAGCGGGGAGCTCCTACAATGAGCAGTTCTTC
v_gene: TRBV11-2; d_gene: NA; abundance: few; j_gene: TRBJ2-5; CDR3aa: CASRSRDLYQETQYF; CDR3nt: TGTGCCAGCAGAAGCAGAGACCTGTACCAAGAGACCCAGTACTTC
v_gene: TRBV7-7; d_gene: NA; abundance: many; j_gene: TRBJ2-5; CDR3aa: CASSLEGRSETQYF; CDR3nt: TGTGCCAGCAGCTTAGAAGGGAGGTCAGAGACCCAGTACTTC
v_gene: TRBV20-1; d_gene: NA; abundance: few; j_gene: TRBJ2-3; CDR3aa: CSAQGGADTQYF; CDR3nt: TGCAGTGCTCAGGGGGGGGCAGATACGCAGTATTTT
v_gene: TRBV4-2; d_gene: TRBD2; abundance: few; j_gene: TRBJ2-5; CDR3aa: CASSQGDLAVQETQYF; CDR3nt: TGTGCCAGCAGCCAAGGGGATCTAGCGGTACAAGAGACCCAGTACTTC
v_gene: TRBV27; d_gene: NA; abundance: NA; j_gene: TRBJ1-5; CDR3aa: CASSLKEPSPYSNQPQHF; CDR3nt: TGTGCCAGCAGTTTAAAGGAGCCCAGTCCCTATAGCAATCAGCCCCAGCATTTT
v_gene: TRBV7-2; d_gene: NA; abundance: NA; j_gene: TRBJ1-1; CDR3aa: CAIKGAKKAEAFF; CDR3nt: TGTGCCATCAAGGGAGCGAAGAAGGCTGAAGCTTTCTTT
v_gene: TRBV11-2; d_gene: NA; abundance: NA; j_gene: TRBJ2-5; CDR3aa: CASSTRLTQETQYF; CDR3nt: TGTGCCAGCAGCACCCGACTGACACAAGAGACCCAGTACTTC
v_gene: TRBV9; d_gene: NA; abundance: many; j_gene: TRBJ2-2; CDR3aa: CASSVAGMNTGELFF; CDR3nt: TGTGCCAGCAGCGTAGCCGGCATGAACACCGGGGAGCTGTTTTTT
v_gene: TRBV7-9; d_gene: NA; abundance: few; j_gene: TRBJ2-7; CDR3aa: CASSSTGSREQYF; CDR3nt: TGTGCCAGCAGCAGTACAGGGTCACGCGAGCAGTACTTC
v_gene: TRBV25-1; d_gene: NA; abundance: few; j_gene: TRBJ2-7; CDR3aa: CASSDGYAYEQYF; CDR3nt: TGTGCCAGCAGTGACGGGTACGCCTACGAGCAGTACTTC
v_gene: TRBV20-1; d_gene: NA; abundance: few; j_gene: TRBJ1-6; CDR3aa: CSAREGTTYNSPLHF; CDR3nt: TGCAGTGCTAGAGAAGGGACAACCTATAATTCACCCCTCCACTTT
v_gene: TRBV6-1; d_gene: TRBD1; abundance: few; j_gene: TRBJ2-3; CDR3aa: CASSLGQGKDTQYF; CDR3nt: TGTGCCAGCAGTCTTGGACAGGGAAAGGATACGCAGTATTTT
v_gene: TRBV7-9; d_gene: TRBD2; abundance: few; j_gene: TRBJ2-1; CDR3aa: CASSLNGLAGGPYEQFF; CDR3nt: TGTGCCAGCAGCTTAAACGGTCTAGCGGGAGGGCCCTATGAGCAGTTCTTC
v_gene: TRBV7-6; d_gene: NA; abundance: NA; j_gene: TRBJ2-1; CDR3aa: CASSLGGGFNEQFF; CDR3nt: TGTGCCAGCAGCTTAGGGGGCGGGTTCAATGAGCAGTTCTTC
v_gene: TRBV29-1; d_gene: TRBD2; abundance: many; j_gene: TRBJ2-2; CDR3aa: CSARPTSGKVGELFF; CDR3nt: TGCAGCGCCCGACCGACTAGCGGGAAGGTCGGGGAGCTGTTTTTT
v_gene: TRBV12-3/TRBV12-4; d_gene: NA; abundance: many; j_gene: TRBJ1-5; CDR3aa: CASTLGRGPQPQHF; CDR3nt: TGTGCCAGCACCCTCGGCAGGGGTCCTCAGCCCCAGCATTTT
v_gene: TRBV12-3/TRBV12-4; d_gene: NA; abundance: many; j_gene: TRBJ1-2; CDR3aa: CASSFLDGSYGYTF; CDR3nt: TGTGCCAGCAGTTTTCTTGACGGATCTTATGGCTACACCTTC
v_gene: TRBV27; d_gene: TRBD2; abundance: many; j_gene: TRBJ2-7; CDR3aa: CASSLGLAGSYEQYF; CDR3nt: TGTGCCAGCAGTTTGGGACTAGCGGGATCCTACGAGCAGTACTTC
v_gene: TRBV15; d_gene: NA; abundance: few; j_gene: TRBJ2-1; CDR3aa: CATRSNRVGSYNEQFF; CDR3nt: TGTGCCACCCGATCCAACAGGGTGGGGTCCTACAATGAGCAGTTCTTC
v_gene: TRBV9; d_gene: TRBD2; abundance: NA; j_gene: TRBJ2-3; CDR3aa: CASSSRGGDTDTQYF; CDR3nt: TGTGCCAGCAGCTCCCGGGGGGGAGACACAGATACGCAGTATTTT
v_gene: TRBV3-1; d_gene: NA; abundance: NA; j_gene: TRBJ1-1; CDR3aa: CASSQGWGVMNTEAFF; CDR3nt: TGTGCCAGCAGCCAGGGTTGGGGGGTCATGAACACTGAAGCTTTCTTT
v_gene: TRBV5-4; d_gene: TRBD2; abundance: NA; j_gene: TRBJ2-1; CDR3aa: CASSPTSAGVWSNEQFF; CDR3nt: TGTGCCAGCAGTCCCACGTCTGCGGGAGTATGGAGCAATGAGCAGTTCTTC
v_gene: TRBV20-1; d_gene: NA; abundance: NA; j_gene: TRBJ1-4; CDR3aa: CSASLTGPTNEKLFF; CDR3nt: TGCAGTGCTAGCCTTACAGGGCCCACTAATGAAAAACTGTTTTTT
v_gene: TRBV7-7; d_gene: TRBD2; abundance: many; j_gene: TRBJ2-1; CDR3aa: CASSRGAGGYNEQFF; CDR3nt: TGTGCCAGCAGCAGAGGAGCGGGAGGGTACAATGAGCAGTTCTTC
v_gene: TRBV10-2; d_gene: NA; abundance: few; j_gene: TRBJ1-3; CDR3aa: CASSQGTGNTIYF; CDR3nt: TGCGCCAGCTCACAGGGAACTGGAAACACCATATATTTT
v_gene: TRBV2; d_gene: NA; abundance: few; j_gene: TRBJ1-3; CDR3aa: CASSPRGISSGNTIYF; CDR3nt: TGTGCCAGCAGCCCCCGAGGGATCAGCTCTGGAAACACCATATATTTT
v_gene: TRBV5-1; d_gene: NA; abundance: many; j_gene: TRBJ2-1; CDR3aa: CASSWDSPYNEQFF; CDR3nt: TGCGCCAGCAGTTGGGACTCCCCTTACAATGAGCAGTTCTTC
v_gene: TRBV6-1; d_gene: NA; abundance: few; j_gene: TRBJ2-2; CDR3aa: CASSWAGYGGGELFF; CDR3nt: TGTGCCAGCAGCTGGGCGGGGTATGGAGGCGGGGAGCTGTTTTTT
v_gene: TRBV28; d_gene: NA; abundance: NA; j_gene: TRBJ2-3; CDR3aa: CASSLSLLGARADTQYF; CDR3nt: TGTGCCAGCAGTTTAAGTCTCCTAGGGGCAAGGGCAGATACGCAGTATTTT
v_gene: TRBV3-1; d_gene: NA; abundance: many; j_gene: TRBJ2-2; CDR3aa: CASSQDHLMGSYGGELFF; CDR3nt: TGTGCCAGCAGCCAAGATCATTTGATGGGGTCTTACGGCGGGGAGCTGTTTTTT
v_gene: TRBV7-9; d_gene: TRBD1; abundance: NA; j_gene: TRBJ2-2; CDR3aa: CASSFSRQGGTGELFF; CDR3nt: TGTGCCAGCAGCTTTTCCCGACAGGGCGGGACCGGGGAGCTGTTTTTT
v_gene: TRBV10-3; d_gene: NA; abundance: few; j_gene: TRBJ1-5; CDR3aa: CAISESLVDPQHF; CDR3nt: TGTGCCATCAGTGAGTCCTTGGTCGATCCCCAGCATTTT
v_gene: TRBV9; d_gene: NA; abundance: many; j_gene: TRBJ2-1; CDR3aa: CASGSNEQFF; CDR3nt: TGTGCCAGCGGGAGTAATGAGCAGTTCTTC
v_gene: TRBV7-2; d_gene: TRBD2; abundance: NA; j_gene: TRBJ2-1; CDR3aa: CASSLGAGTSYNEQFF; CDR3nt: TGTGCCAGCAGCTTAGGTGCCGGGACTAGTTACAATGAGCAGTTCTTC
v_gene: TRBV7-9; d_gene: TRBD1; abundance: NA; j_gene: TRBJ1-6; CDR3aa: CASSSWEGTGGSPLHF; CDR3nt: TGTGCCAGCAGCTCCTGGGAAGGGACAGGGGGATCACCCCTCCACTTT
v_gene: TRBV11-2; d_gene: TRBD1; abundance: few; j_gene: TRBJ2-7; CDR3aa: CASSLIRGPDEQYF; CDR3nt: TGTGCCAGCAGCTTAATCAGGGGGCCGGACGAGCAGTACTTC
v_gene: TRBV4-1; d_gene: NA; abundance: many; j_gene: TRBJ2-4; CDR3aa: CASSQTRPSQDDIQYF; CDR3nt: TGCGCCAGCAGCCAAACCAGACCCTCCCAAGATGACATTCAGTACTTC
v_gene: TRBV5-1; d_gene: NA; abundance: many; j_gene: TRBJ2-2; CDR3aa: CASSFGGWLNTGELFF; CDR3nt: TGCGCCAGCAGCTTCGGCGGTTGGCTAAACACCGGGGAGCTGTTTTTT
v_gene: TRBV29-1; d_gene: TRBD1; abundance: NA; j_gene: TRBJ2-5; CDR3aa: CSVLADRVQETQYF; CDR3nt: TGCAGCGTTCTCGCTGACAGGGTCCAAGAGACCCAGTACTTC
v_gene: TRBV12-3/TRBV12-4; d_gene: NA; abundance: many; j_gene: TRBJ1-5; CDR3aa: CASSLADSNQPQHF; CDR3nt: TGTGCCAGCAGTTTAGCGGACAGCAATCAGCCCCAGCATTTT
v_gene: TRBV7-8; d_gene: NA; abundance: many; j_gene: TRBJ1-5; CDR3aa: CASSPSREGNQPQHF; CDR3nt: TGTGCCAGCAGCCCTTCCAGGGAGGGCAATCAGCCCCAGCATTTT
v_gene: TRBV3-1; d_gene: NA; abundance: few; j_gene: TRBJ2-7; CDR3aa: CASSPIDVNIHEQYF; CDR3nt: TGTGCCAGCAGCCCTATAGACGTGAATATCCACGAGCAGTACTTC
v_gene: TRBV28; d_gene: NA; abundance: many; j_gene: TRBJ2-1; CDR3aa: CASSFRGSHEQFF; CDR3nt: TGTGCCAGCAGTTTCAGGGGCTCCCATGAGCAGTTCTTC
v_gene: TRBV20-1; d_gene: NA; abundance: many; j_gene: TRBJ1-5; CDR3aa: CSARNRDYSNQPQHF; CDR3nt: TGCAGTGCTAGGAACAGGGATTATAGCAATCAGCCCCAGCATTTT
v_gene: TRBV10-3; d_gene: NA; abundance: few; j_gene: TRBJ2-7; CDR3aa: CAISESALRVEQYF; CDR3nt: TGTGCCATCAGTGAGTCGGCTTTGCGTGTCGAGCAGTACTTC
v_gene: TRBV27; d_gene: TRBD1; abundance: many; j_gene: TRBJ1-5; CDR3aa: CASSRQGTQVVSNQPQHF; CDR3nt: TGTGCCAGCAGTCGACAGGGGACGCAAGTAGTAAGCAATCAGCCCCAGCATTTT
v_gene: TRBV7-2; d_gene: NA; abundance: NA; j_gene: TRBJ2-1; CDR3aa: CASSSRSDEQFF; CDR3nt: TGTGCCAGCAGCTCCCGATCGGATGAGCAGTTCTTC
v_gene: TRBV5-1; d_gene: NA; abundance: once; j_gene: TRBJ2-1; CDR3aa: CPSSLSLGPYNEQFF; CDR3nt: TGCCCCAGCAGCTTATCCCTCGGGCCCTACAATGAGCAGTTCTTC